This T cell receptor (beta chain) was captured in a study of T cell responses to AZD1222 COVID-19 vaccine. Study-wide results and caveats: In all cases, repertoires were sampled only after the peak T cell response.

Trimming stripped 5 bases from V and 6 bases from J, with 11 bases between. CDR1 is SEHNR, CDR2 FQNEAQ, per germline (reference sequence). This CDR3 has 13 amino acids. The table lists this clone with a count of one. The antigen is not known. Assay used: immunoSEQ multiplex PCR; TCRdb lists only in-frame clones, some missing. The sample holds 130,000 to 150,000 clones, approximately 94% seen once. The clonotype comes from an adult in good health. The J gene is TRBJ2-1, the V gene TRBV7-9; D uncertain. The sample here was peripheral blood, taken on day 0 of AZD1222 vaccination. Here the CDR3 DNA reads TGTGCCAGCAGCCTTACCACACTCAATGAGCAGTTCTTC. Residues: CASSLTTLNEQFF.